This T cell receptor beta chain was found in a study of CD8+CD57+ T cells in acquired aplastic anemia. Study outcomes and limitations: No significant patient-versus-control difference appeared in CD8+ Simpson's diversity. Both patients and controls carried the same twenty-nine CD8+ CDR3 sequences.

Individuals selected for sequencing had exhibited CD8+CD57+ cell expansion on flow cytometry. Genomic DNA acted as the template from which TCR beta VDJ combination and CDR3 sequence profiling were carried out. A single record per CDR3 protein comes from TCRdb applying MiXCR to the reads. The table records 150,000 or so distinct CDR3 sequences, more than 45% of them present only once. About this clonotype: Its antigen is as yet unknown. An end of the junction does not agree with germline; a read error may underlie this.

The clonotype originates from a human donor with aplastic anemia. The sequenced sample was sorted CD4+, CD8+, or CD8+CD57+ T cells (not recorded which) from PBMCs.

The DNA of the CDR3 is TGTGCCAGCTCACCACGGACAAGCCAGACCTACGAGCAGCACTTC. This gives the protein CASSPRTSQTYEQHF. V is TRBV18 and J is TRBJ2-7, with D maybe TRBD1 (5 bases). The CDR3 spans 15 residues. Germline CDR1 is KGHSH and CDR2 is LQKENI.